This T cell receptor beta chain was recovered during a study of blood T cell repertoires in COVID-19. Methods used by the authors: Amplification from reference gene primers served as the basis for estimated nucleated cell counts. Profiling relied on immunoSEQ multiplex PCR, and the TCRdb table lists in-frame clones only, not all of them. V, J and clone size were drawn from that table, and D and trimming were deduced from the DNA. The sample has around 280,000 clones; under 90% are singletons. Enrolment of Seattle patients took place during active infection, and they were followed longitudinally. V lost 3 bases and J lost 5, with 5 bases in between. This CDR3 comprises 11 residues. Germline values: CDR1 MNHEY, CDR2 SMNVEV (reference sequence).

The chain employs TRBV27 and TRBJ2-7; D is ambiguous. The TCR was taken from a woman aged 30 to 39 with COVID-19, enrolled during active disease. The source material was peripheral blood. In DNA, the CDR3 is TGTGCCAGCAGTTTTGGCAACGAGCAGTACTTC. Amino acids: CASSFGNEQYF.